These T cell receptor beta chains were read from a single sample in a study of Ad26.COV2.S vaccination and SARS-CoV-2 variants. Profiling relied on immunoSEQ multiplex PCR, and the TCRdb table lists in-frame clones only, not all of them. This table has some 320,000 clones, about 85% appearing once. This specimen was peripheral blood, taken in a trial of Ad26.COV2.S vaccine versus placebo. The source of these receptors is a person between 18 and 65 years old who received the Ad26.COV2.S COVID-19 vaccine or a placebo. Both conserved end residues are part of each CDR3. The D gene is left open where the match is weak. Rows give clone size only sometimes, using once, few, many, or a class for an expanded clone.

V gene	D gene	J gene	clone size	CDR3 protein	CDR3 DNA
TRBV1	-	TRBJ2-1	-	CTSSQENGSSYNEQFF	TGCACCAGCAGCCAAGAAAACGGAAGCTCCTACAATGAGCAGTTCTTC
TRBV19	-	TRBJ1-4	-	CASSIGGATNEKLFF	TGTGCCAGTAGTATCGGGGGAGCAACTAATGAAAAACTGTTTTTT
TRBV6-5	TRBD2	TRBJ2-5	once	CASSPLTGGETQYF	TGTGCCAGCAGCCCCCTGACGGGAGGAGAGACCCAGTACTTC
TRBV27	-	TRBJ1-4	-	CASSLLGGANEKLFF	TGTGCCAGCAGTTTATTGGGGGGCGCGAATGAAAAACTGTTTTTT
TRBV14	-	TRBJ1-4	-	CASSQDSTRNEKLFF	TGTGCCAGCAGCCAAGACTCGACACGAAATGAAAAACTGTTTTTT
TRBV5-1	-	TRBJ2-2	-	CANKTGTKFTGELFF	TGCGCCAACAAAACCGGGACAAAGTTCACCGGGGAGCTGTTTTTT
TRBV11-2	-	TRBJ2-3	-	CASSSPFSGGGRSTDTQYF	TGTGCCAGCAGCTCCCCTTTCTCTGGGGGGGGCCGATCTACAGATACGCAGTATTTT
TRBV2	-	TRBJ2-5	-	CASSGQVDPQYF	TGTGCCAGCAGTGGCCAGGTTGATCCCCAGTACTTC
TRBV28	-	TRBJ1-2	few	CASSRTARMDYGYTF	TGTGCCAGCAGTCGGACAGCCAGGATGGACTATGGCTACACCTTC
TRBV5-1	TRBD1	TRBJ1-6	-	CASCRDREVPLHF	TGCGCCAGCTGCCGGGACAGGGAAGTCCCCCTCCACTTT
TRBV3-1/TRBV3-2	-	TRBJ1-2	-	CASSQAPPGGYTF	TGTGCCAGCAGCCAAGCGCCCCCGGGAGGCTACACCTTC
TRBV5-1	-	TRBJ1-3	-	CASSPGDTLSGNTIYF	TGCGCCAGCAGCCCTGGGGATACCCTCTCTGGAAACACCATATATTTT
TRBV29-1	-	TRBJ1-2	-	CSVEQGLWGYTF	TGCAGCGTTGAACAGGGGCTGTGGGGCTACACCTTC
TRBV3-1/TRBV3-2	TRBD1	TRBJ2-5	-	CASSRSWTGDWGETQYF	TGTGCCAGCAGCCGATCTTGGACAGGGGATTGGGGAGAGACCCAGTACTTC
TRBV5-8	-	TRBJ2-7	-	CASSLYGGEGYEQYF	TGTGCCAGCAGCTTGTACGGGGGAGAAGGCTACGAGCAGTACTTC
TRBV6-1	-	TRBJ1-5	-	CASSDPGLGNQPQHF	TGTGCCAGCAGTGATCCAGGGTTGGGCAATCAGCCCCAGCATTTT
TRBV28	-	TRBJ2-1	-	CASSSPHEQFF	TGTGCCAGCAGTTCCCCCCATGAGCAGTTCTTC